This T cell receptor beta chain comes out of a study of blood T cell repertoires in COVID-19. Between the trimmed V and J ends, which lost 3 bases and 1 base, there was a span of 18 bases. The CDR3 is 17 residues long. CDR1 and CDR2 from the germline V gene are LNHDA and SQIVND (reference sequence). Per the authors' pipeline: Researchers report that nucleated cell counts were estimated from reference gene primer amplification. Profiling relied on immunoSEQ multiplex PCR, and the TCRdb table lists in-frame clones only, not all of them. For V, J and clone size, that table is used; D and trimming come from the DNA. The table lists 150,000 or so clones, more than 75% of them singletons, with approximately 2.2% in the top ten.

The chain uses TRBV19 and TRBJ1-1; TRBD1 is a possible D gene (5 bases). The clonotype originates from a man younger than 35 with acute or convalescent COVID-19. Sequencing was done on a sample of peripheral blood. The CDR3 bases are TGTGCCAGTAGTATGGTTCCCTTACAGGTTGGGAACACTGAAGCTTTCTTT. This gives the protein CASSMVPLQVGNTEAFF.